This passage covers 16 T cell receptor beta chains from one sample sequenced in a study of T-cell reconstitution after alpha-beta-depleted transplantation in children. Unique molecular identifiers were incorporated into the prepared TCRbeta library. Via MiXCR, TCRdb re-called the PCR reads, giving one row per CDR3 protein. Among 300,000 to 400,000 distinct CDR3 sequences listed, 15% to 20% were seen once. Sequencing used PBMCs, mostly from graft donor cells, obtained 360 days after TCRalphabeta/CD19-depleted stem cell transplant. These receptors all stem from a male patient aged 2 to 9 who had a stem cell transplant for acute lymphoblastic leukemia, so the T cells may come from the graft donor.

The gene calls are TRBV7-2 and TRBJ2-3; D remains ambiguous. V was pared by 0 bases and J by 4 bases, with 5 bases between. The germline V gene encodes CDR1 SGHTA and CDR2 FQGNSA. The CDR3 contains 13 residues. CDR3 amino acids: CASSLARADTQYF. The DNA of the CDR3 is TGTGCCAGCAGCTTAGCGCGCGCAGATACGCAGTATTTT.

CDR3 region: CASSFRRRGQGQETQYF. The DNA for the CDR3 is TGTGCCAGCAGTTTCCGTAGAAGAGGACAGGGACAAGAGACCCAGTACTTC. The chain uses TRBV25-1 and TRBJ2-5; 8 nucleotides line up with TRBD1. The J segment lost 2 bases and the V segment lost 5 bases, leaving 13 bases of the junction unmatched. CDR1 and CDR2 (germline): MGHDK, SYGVNS. The CDR3 consists of 17 residues.

This clonotype has just a few counts. The chain uses TRBV6-5 and TRBJ1-5, with 8 bases fitting TRBD1. Germline CDR1 and CDR2: MNHEY and SVGAGI. The CDR3 is 15 residues long. V dropped 3 bases and J dropped 4; count of bases not matched to a gene: 5. The CDR3 region has the DNA TGTGCCAGCAGTTATGCCAGGGGGCGAAATCAGCCCCAGCATTTT. Its translation: CASSYARGRNQPQHF.

The CDR3 DNA follows: TGCGCCAGCAGCTTGGAGGAGGCCTGGGGGTATACCCAGTACTTC. It yields the protein CASSLEEAWGYTQYF. The chain uses TRBV5-1 and TRBJ2-5; either TRBD1 or TRBD2 may fit D (5 bases each). From germline, CDR1 is SGHRS and CDR2 YFSETQ. Between the trimmed V and J ends, which lost 0 bases and 8 bases, there was a span of 17 bases. The CDR3 sequence is 15 residues long.

The sample holds a few counts of this clonotype. This chain joins TRBV20-1 and TRBJ2-4; either TRBD1 or TRBD2 may supply D (5 bases each). Germline CDR1 and CDR2: DFQATT and SNEGSKA (reference sequence). Trimming stripped 5 bases from V and 0 bases from J, with 20 bases between. CDR3 length: 17 amino acids. CDR3 DNA: TGCAGTGCTCGCTGGGACGGGGCTTCCCAAGCCAAAAACATTCAGTACTTC. Translation: CSARWDGASQAKNIQYF.

The chain joins TRBV29-1 to TRBJ2-7, with 7 bases identical to TRBD1. Germline values: CDR1 SQVTM, CDR2 ANQGSEA. The junction had 12 bases not matched to a gene; V was cut back by 7 bases and J by 6 bases. The CDR3 consists of 13 residues. The CDR3 DNA is TGCAGCGCCCTAGGGACAGCAAGCGGCGAGCAGTACTTC. Its protein product is CSALGTASGEQYF.

This clonotype was seen just once. The J gene is TRBJ1-6, the V gene TRBV30, with 9 bases fitting TRBD1. Germline CDR1 and CDR2: GTSNPN and SVGIG (reference sequence). This CDR3 spans 15 amino acids. V was clipped by 0 bases and J by 10 bases; unmatched bases: 7. The CDR3 region is CAWSVLGTGNSPLHF. CDR3 bases: TGTGCCTGGAGTGTACTTGGGACAGGGAACTCACCCCTCCACTTT.

The chain links TRBV18 to TRBJ2-3; TRBD2 aligns across 7 bases. V lost 1 base and J lost 0; bases outside the gene matches: 1. This CDR3 contains 15 residues. Per germline, CDR1 KGHSH and CDR2 LQKENI. CDR3 bases: TGTGCCAGCTCACCACGTAGCGGGAGCACAGATACGCAGTATTTT. It specifies CASSPRSGSTDTQYF.

This clonotype has a handful of counts. This rearrangement joins TRBV5-8 to TRBJ1-5; 8 bases map to TRBD1. CDR3 length: 14 amino acids. The ends lost 3 bases at V and 1 base at J; junction bases unmatched: 0. Germline V gives CDR1 SGHTS, CDR2 YDEGEE. The DNA of the CDR3 is TGTGCCAGCAGCTACAGGGGGAGCAATCAGCCCCAGCATTTT. It encodes CASSYRGSNQPQHF.

This chain joins TRBV7-8 and TRBJ2-2; D is undetermined. The V end lost 1 base, the J end lost 5 bases, and 5 bases lay between the germline ends. The germline gives CDR1 SGHVS, CDR2 FQNEAQ. The CDR3 is made up of 13 amino acids. Written as DNA, the CDR3 is TGTGCCAGCAGCTTAGGGATAACCGGGGAGCTGTTTTTT. Protein: CASSLGITGELFF.

This sequence joins TRBV28 and TRBJ1-4, with no clear D. Germline V gene data show CDR1 as MDHEN and CDR2 as SYDVKM. V lost 7 bases and J 8 bases, leaving 14 bases between the germline ends. The CDR3 is made up of 13 amino acids. The CDR3 bases are TGTGCCAGCACCCGTTATGGGAGCGAAAAACTGTTTTTT. It encodes CASTRYGSEKLFF.

This clonotype was seen a few times. This chain connects TRBV4-1 to TRBJ2-5; D uncertain. From germline, CDR1 is MGHRA and CDR2 YSYEKL. V was shortened by 1 base and J by 1 base, with 10 bases between the two germline ends. This CDR3 comprises 15 residues. The CDR3 is CASSQGNGPQETQYF. The CDR3 DNA sequence: TGCGCCAGCAGCCAAGGGAACGGACCCCAAGAGACCCAGTACTTC.

This clonotype has more than one count but fewer than ten. This chain uses TRBV25-1 with TRBJ2-7; TRBD1 agrees at 9 bases. After removal of 3 bases from V and 1 base from J, the junction contained 4 bases not matched to a gene. From germline, CDR1 is MGHDK and CDR2 SYGVNS. CDR3 length equals 15 residues. CDR3 region: CASSERGTGSYEQYF. For the CDR3, the DNA is TGTGCCAGCAGTGAGCGAGGGACAGGGTCCTACGAGCAGTACTTC.

This clonotype was picked up many times. This chain links TRBV5-1 with TRBJ1-1; D is undetermined. The length of the CDR3 is 13 residues. Germline CDR1 and CDR2: SGHRS and YFSETQ. Deletions cut 0 bases from V and 1 base from J, with 4 bases between. CDR3 sequence (DNA): TGCGCCAGCAGCTTGGGCTGGAACACTGAAGCTTTCTTT. It is translated as CASSLGWNTEAFF.

The CDR3 region is CASSPVISLSYEQYF. CDR3 DNA: TGTGCCAGCAGTCCCGTAATATCCCTATCCTACGAGCAGTACTTC. The chain combines TRBV12-3 or TRBV12-4 with TRBJ2-7; D call uncertain. This CDR3 is 15 amino acids long. The V end lost 5 bases, the J end lost 1 base, and 15 bases lay between the germline ends.

The chain carries TRBV15 and TRBJ1-5; D gene ambiguous. Per germline, CDR1 LNHNV and CDR2 YYDKDF (reference sequence). Trimming took off 4 bases at V and 4 bases at J, with 8 bases between the two ends. This CDR3 spans 13 amino acids. The CDR3 sequence is CATSTRGNQPQHF. The CDR3 region has the DNA TGTGCCACCAGCACGCGGGGTAATCAGCCCCAGCATTTT.